The entry below gives a single T cell receptor beta chain sequence along with its context. Clones were read by immunoSEQ multiplex PCR, and TCRdb kept only the in-frame ones, dropping some. There are 120,000 or so clones in the sample; over 85% occur only once, and more than 0.15% lies in the top ten. The germline gives CDR1 SGDLS, CDR2 YYNGEE. This CDR3 spans 13 amino acids. Trimming left V 3 bases short and J 9 bases short, with 12 bases between. These data come from a study of OX40 agonist ivuxolimab in advanced cancers. Study in general: Of mixed ages from about 23 to 79 and averaging about 65 years, the group was more than 65% male.

Sequenced here: CD4+ or CD8+ T cells sorted from blood, sampled in a trial of the OX40 agonist ivuxolimab. This chain links TRBV9 with TRBJ2-2, with D possibly TRBD1 on 5 matching bases. The clonotype comes from an adult with an advanced solid tumor such as melanoma, head and neck, liver or kidney cancer. The CDR3 region is CASSATGTRELFF. In nucleotides, the CDR3 is TGTGCCAGCAGCGCCACAGGTACCCGGGAGCTGTTTTTT.